The TCR beta chain described here comes from a study of OX40 agonist ivuxolimab in advanced cancers. Study conclusions and caveats: Researchers did not determine the expanded peripheral T cells' antigen specificity.

J was trimmed by 9 bases and V by 4 bases; bases with no gene match: 8. CDR1 and CDR2 (germline): MRHNA, SNTAGT. This CDR3 region has 16 residues. In regard to this clone: Its antigen is as yet unknown.

Generated by immunoSEQ multiplex PCR, the TCRdb table keeps only in-frame clones and is missing some. Among tens of thousands of clones, over 75% were seen once, and the ten largest hold just under 2%. This TCR derives from an adult with an advanced solid tumor such as melanoma, head and neck, liver or kidney cancer. The chain uses TRBV6-4 and TRBJ2-1; 14 nucleotides align to TRBD2. The source was CD4+ or CD8+ T cells sorted from blood, collected in a trial of the OX40 agonist ivuxolimab. The DNA of the CDR3 is TGTGCCAGCAGTGCGGGACTAGCGGGAGAGCGTGCTGAGCAGTTCTTC. Protein sequence: CASSAGLAGERAEQFF.